A single T cell receptor beta chain is shown here with its context. As yet, its antigen is unknown. The ends lost 6 bases at V and 5 bases at J; junction bases unmatched: 4. Looked up from germline, CDR1 is MNHNS and CDR2 is SASEGT. This CDR3 spans 14 amino acids. These data come from a study of cytomegalovirus exposure and HLA in healthy donors. Study-wide findings and caveats: The study designated over 150 TCR beta chains cytomegalovirus-associated.

PCR used 60 Vbeta primers and 13 Jbeta primers. Produced via immunoSEQ multiplex PCR; TCRdb's table is partial and in-frame only. The sample has about 120,000 clones, around 75% seen once; the top ten hold about 1.6%. The sequence derives from a woman between 18 and 30 years old in good health and CMV-seronegative. The chain has TRBV6-1 and TRBJ1-4; TRBD1 matches 9 bases. Sequencing used PBMCs. The CDR3: CASRPTGGNEKLFF. Here the CDR3 DNA reads TGTGCCAGCAGGCCGACAGGGGGAAATGAAAAACTGTTTTTT.